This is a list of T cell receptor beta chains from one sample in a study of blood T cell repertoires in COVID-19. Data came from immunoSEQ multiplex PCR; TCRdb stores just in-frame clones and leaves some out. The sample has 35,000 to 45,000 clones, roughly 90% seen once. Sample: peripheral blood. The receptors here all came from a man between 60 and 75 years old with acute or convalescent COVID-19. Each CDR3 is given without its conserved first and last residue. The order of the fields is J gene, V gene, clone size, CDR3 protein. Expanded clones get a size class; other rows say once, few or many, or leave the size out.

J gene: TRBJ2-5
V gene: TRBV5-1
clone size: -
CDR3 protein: ASSGGTSGIGEETQY

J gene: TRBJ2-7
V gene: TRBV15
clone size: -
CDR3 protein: ATSRGRTGVNYEQY

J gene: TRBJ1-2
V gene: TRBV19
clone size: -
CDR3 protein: ASSIGGGGYT

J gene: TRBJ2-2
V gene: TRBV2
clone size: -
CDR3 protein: ASSDWRATNTGELF

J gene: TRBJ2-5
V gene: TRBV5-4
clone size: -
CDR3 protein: ASSLDLAGGETQY

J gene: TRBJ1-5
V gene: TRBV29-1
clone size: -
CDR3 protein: SARTGTGLYSNQPQH

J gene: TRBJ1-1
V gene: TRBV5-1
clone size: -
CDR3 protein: ASSLTVNTEAF

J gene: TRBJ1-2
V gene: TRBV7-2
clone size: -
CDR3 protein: ASSFERSDRGLANYGYT

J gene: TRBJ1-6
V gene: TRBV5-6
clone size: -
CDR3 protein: ASSLAGTGHNSPLH

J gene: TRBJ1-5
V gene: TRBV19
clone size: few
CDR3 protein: ASSITGKEQPQH

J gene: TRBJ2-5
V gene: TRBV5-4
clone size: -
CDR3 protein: ASSLATASGRETQY

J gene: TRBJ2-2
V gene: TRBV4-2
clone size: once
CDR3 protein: ASSRATGGNTGELF

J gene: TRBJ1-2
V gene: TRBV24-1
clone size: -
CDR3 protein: ATSDLNRGDGYT

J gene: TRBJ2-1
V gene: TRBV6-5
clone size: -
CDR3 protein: ATGGQTAYNEQF

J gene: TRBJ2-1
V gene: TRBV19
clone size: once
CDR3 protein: ASRGWREGRNEQF

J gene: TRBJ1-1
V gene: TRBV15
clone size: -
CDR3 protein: ATSLDSNTEAF

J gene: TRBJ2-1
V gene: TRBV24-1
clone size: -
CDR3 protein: ATRGTGEGNEQF

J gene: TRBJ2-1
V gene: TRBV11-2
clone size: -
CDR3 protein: ASSPRGLAGYYNEQF

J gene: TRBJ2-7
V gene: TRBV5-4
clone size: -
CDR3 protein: ASRRSGTSGYEQY

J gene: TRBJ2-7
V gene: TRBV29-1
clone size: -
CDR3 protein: SVEAQGDRAYEQY

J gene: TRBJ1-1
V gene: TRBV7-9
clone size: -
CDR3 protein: ASSPDRGLRTEAF

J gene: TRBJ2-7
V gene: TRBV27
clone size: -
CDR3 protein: ASKGAGYSEQY

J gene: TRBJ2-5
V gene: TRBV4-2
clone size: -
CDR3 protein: ASSQVNGRASGETQY

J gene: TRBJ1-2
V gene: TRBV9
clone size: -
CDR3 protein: ASSSTANYGYT

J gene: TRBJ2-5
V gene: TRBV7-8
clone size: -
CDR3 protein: ASSRGRVSGQETQY

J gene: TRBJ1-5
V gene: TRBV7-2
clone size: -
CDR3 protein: ASSLNPINQPQH

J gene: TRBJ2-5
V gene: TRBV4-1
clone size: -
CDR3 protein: ASSHQGQGEETQY

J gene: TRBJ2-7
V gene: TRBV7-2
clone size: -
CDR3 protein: ASSFGFSYEQY

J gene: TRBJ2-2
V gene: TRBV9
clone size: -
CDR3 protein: ASTRALRDTGELF

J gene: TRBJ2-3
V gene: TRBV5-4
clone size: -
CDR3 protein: ASSTRTSGTDTQY

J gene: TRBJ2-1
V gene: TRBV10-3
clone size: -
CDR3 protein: AISTAGSHNEQF

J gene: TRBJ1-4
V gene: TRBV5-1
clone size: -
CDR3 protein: ASSLFGGLTNEKLF

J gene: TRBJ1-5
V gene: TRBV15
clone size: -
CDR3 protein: ATRLGTYSNQPQH

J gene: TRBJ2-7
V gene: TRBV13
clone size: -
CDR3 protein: ASSSTGLVPNYEQY

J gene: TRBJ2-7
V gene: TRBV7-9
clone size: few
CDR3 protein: ASSLAGTGSHEQY

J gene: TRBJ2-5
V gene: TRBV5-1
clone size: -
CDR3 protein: ASSLDGKETQY

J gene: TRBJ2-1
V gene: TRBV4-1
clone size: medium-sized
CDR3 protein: ASSQGGRSWGYNEQF